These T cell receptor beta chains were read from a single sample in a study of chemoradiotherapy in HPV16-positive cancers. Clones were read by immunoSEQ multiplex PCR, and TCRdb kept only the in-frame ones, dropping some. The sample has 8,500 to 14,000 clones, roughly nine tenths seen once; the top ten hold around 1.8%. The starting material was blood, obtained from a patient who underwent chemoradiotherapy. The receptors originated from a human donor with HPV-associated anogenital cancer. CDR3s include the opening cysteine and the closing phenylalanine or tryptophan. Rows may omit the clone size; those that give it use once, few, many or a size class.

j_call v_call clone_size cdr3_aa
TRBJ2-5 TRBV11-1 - CASSSGTFLGETQYF
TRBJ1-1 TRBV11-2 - CASSRGQLAFLGAFF
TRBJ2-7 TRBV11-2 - CASSQQVSEGYEQYF
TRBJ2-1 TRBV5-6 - CASSFRGSSGYNEQFF
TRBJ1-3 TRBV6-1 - CASSLKGSGNTIYF
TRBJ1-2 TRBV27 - CVSSQTLSFYGYTF
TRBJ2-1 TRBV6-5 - CASSEERGRRQFF
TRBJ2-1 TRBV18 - CASSPPEKSLLEFF
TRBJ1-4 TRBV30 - CAGVGANEKLFF
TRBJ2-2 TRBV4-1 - CASSQVQSGYANTGELFF
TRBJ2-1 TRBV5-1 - CASSGTPNYNEQFF
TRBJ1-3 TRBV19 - CASRDMGNTIYF
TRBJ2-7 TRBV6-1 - CASSEELAGSGEQYF
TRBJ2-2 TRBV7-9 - CASSSRTSGGHTGGLFF
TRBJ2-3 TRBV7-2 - CASSPSLAGGGDTQYF
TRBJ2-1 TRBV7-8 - CASSLARLGDNEQFF
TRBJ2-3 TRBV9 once CASSEARKGGGPDTQYF